Shown below are 6 T cell receptor beta chains from a single sample sequenced in a study of blood T cell repertoires in COVID-19. Clones were sequenced by immunoSEQ multiplex PCR, and TCRdb holds only the in-frame ones, with some missing. Among 150,000 to 200,000 clones listed, approximately 79% were seen once. Specimen: peripheral blood. The receptors were gathered from a woman at least 80 years old with acute or convalescent COVID-19.

The genes are TRBV11-3 and TRBJ2-2; the D gene is possibly TRBD1 (5 bases). There are 16 residues in the CDR3. Looked up from germline, CDR1 is SGHNT and CDR2 is YENEEA. Trimming stripped 4 bases from V and 3 bases from J, with 15 bases between. The CDR3 is CASSSHRIRDTGELFF. CDR3 bases: TGTGCCAGCAGCTCACACAGGATAAGGGACACCGGGGAGCTGTTTTTT.

This clone was recorded once. The chain joins TRBV30 to TRBJ1-1, with D hard to call. This CDR3 is built from 13 residues. Trimming stripped 0 bases from V and 1 base from J, with 6 bases between. Germline V gene lookup returns CDR1 GTSNPN and CDR2 SVGIG (reference sequence). CDR3 bases: TGTGCCTGGAGTGTAAAGCCGAACACTGAAGCTTTCTTT. Its translation: CAWSVKPNTEAFF.

The chain recombines TRBV28 with TRBJ2-3; 12 bases agree with TRBD2. J lost 9 bases, V lost 6 bases, and 10 bases had no gene match. This CDR3 has 15 amino acids. CDR1 is MDHEN and CDR2 is SYDVKM in the germline V gene. Written as DNA, the CDR3 is TGTGCCAGCAGCCCGGCTAGCGGGAGGGTCGGGACGCAGTATTTT. Translation: CASSPASGRVGTQYF.

The rearrangement joins TRBV9 to TRBJ2-1; maybe TRBD1 (5 bases). CDR3 size: 14 residues. In germline, CDR1 is SGDLS, CDR2 YYNGEE. V was cut by 3 bases and J by 4 bases, with 11 bases left in between. In nucleotides, the CDR3 is TGTGCCAGCAGCGGAGAGACAGTTTACAATGAGCAGTTCTTC. Amino acids: CASSGETVYNEQFF.

The table lists this clone with a count of one. The chain employs TRBV10-3 and TRBJ1-2, with TRBD1 matching over 7 bases. CDR3 size: 14 residues. Germline V gene sequence: CDR1 ENHRY, CDR2 SYGVKD. With 10 bases clipped from V and 8 bases from J, the junction kept 16 bases outside the gene matches. CDR3 bases: TGTGCCACCGACGGACAGGCGGGTTCAGGAGGCTACACCTTC. Translation: CATDGQAGSGGYTF.

For the CDR3, the DNA is TGTGCCAGCACCCTAGGGGGACAGGGAGATGAAAAACTGTTTTTT. Protein sequence: CASTLGGQGDEKLFF. V is TRBV28 and J is TRBJ1-4, with TRBD1 identical over 9 bases. J lost 6 bases, V lost 7 bases, and 9 bases had no gene match. CDR3 length: 15 amino acids. Germline loops: CDR1 MDHEN, CDR2 SYDVKM.